This is a list of T cell receptor beta chains from one sample in a study of cytomegalovirus exposure and HLA in healthy donors. Data came from immunoSEQ multiplex PCR; TCRdb stores just in-frame clones and leaves some out. The repertoire holds around 200,000 clones, more than 60% seen once, with about 14% in the top ten. Material for sequencing was PBMCs. These receptors all stem from a man aged 35 to 55 in good health and CMV-seronegative. Each CDR3 is given with its conserved first and last residue. Fields, in order: CDR3 length, V gene, D gene, J gene, clone size, CDR3 DNA, CDR3 protein. D genes are given only for firm matches. Clone size, where shown, is once, few, many, or a class for clones that have expanded.

14	TRBV10-2	NA	TRBJ2-2	NA	TGCGCCAGCTTCGATCTCGTAGGGGTCGGGGAGCTGTTTTTT	CASFDLVGVGELFF
18	TRBV27	NA	TRBJ2-7	NA	TGTGCCAGCAGTTTATCCCCTCGGGGGGCGAACCTCTACTACGAGCAGTACTTC	CASSLSPRGANLYYEQYF
17	TRBV5-6	NA	TRBJ2-3	few	TGTGCCAGCAGCATCCGCCCAGGCCCGTCTAGCACAGATACGCAGTATTTT	CASSIRPGPSSTDTQYF
15	TRBV11-1	TRBD2	TRBJ2-1	NA	TGTGCCAGCAGCTACGGGGGGATAATTAACAATGAGCAGTTCTTC	CASSYGGIINNEQFF
15	TRBV6-5	TRBD1	TRBJ1-4	NA	TGTGCCAGCAGTTCGACAGGGACTCCGGGTGAAAAACTGTTTTTT	CASSSTGTPGEKLFF
11	TRBV29-1	TRBD1	TRBJ1-2	once	TGCAGCGTCTGGGGACAGGATGGCTACACCTTC	CSVWGQDGYTF
17	TRBV4-1	NA	TRBJ2-7	once	TGCGCCAGCAGCCAAGCAATTTACAGTTTATACTCCTACGAGCAGTACTTC	CASSQAIYSLYSYEQYF
15	TRBV7-3	NA	TRBJ1-5	NA	TGTGCCAGCAGCTTATCAGCAGGGTACTATCAGCCCCAGCATTTT	CASSLSAGYYQPQHF
15	TRBV9	NA	TRBJ2-2	NA	TGTGCCAGCAGCGTAATGGGCAGCTACACCGGGGAGCTGTTTTTT	CASSVMGSYTGELFF
15	TRBV13	TRBD2	TRBJ2-3	few	TGTGCCAGCAGCTTATCTAGCGGGTGGGCAGATACGCAGTATTTT	CASSLSSGWADTQYF
14	TRBV2	TRBD1	TRBJ2-7	NA	TGTGCCAGGAGAAGGACAGGGGTTTGGAACGAGCAGTACTTC	CARRRTGVWNEQYF
15	TRBV11-2	NA	TRBJ1-5	NA	TGTGCCAGCAGCTTAGGGGCAGCTAGCAATCAGCCCCAGCATTTT	CASSLGAASNQPQHF
15	TRBV9	NA	TRBJ1-4	few	TGTGCCAGCAGCGTAGGGGGCAGGGAGGGAGAAAAACTGTTTTTT	CASSVGGREGEKLFF
17	TRBV5-6	TRBD2	TRBJ2-7	few	TGTGCCAGCACCGGGACTAGCGGGAGGTACGCTTCCTACGAGCAGTACTTC	CASTGTSGRYASYEQYF
16	TRBV5-8	TRBD2	TRBJ2-1	NA	TGTGCCAGCAGCATCTACGCGGGGGGAGGAGAAAATGAGCAGTTCTTC	CASSIYAGGGENEQFF
15	TRBV6-6	TRBD1	TRBJ1-6	NA	TGTGCCAGCAGAAGGACAGGGGGAGATAATTCACCCCTCCACTTT	CASRRTGGDNSPLHF
15	TRBV25-1	TRBD1	TRBJ1-1	NA	TGTGCCAGCAGTGCAAGGGGGACAGGGAGGACTGAAGCTTTCTTT	CASSARGTGRTEAFF
14	TRBV19	NA	TRBJ1-5	NA	TGTGCCACCGGGCGGGCGCTGGGCAATCAGCCCCAGCATTTT	CATGRALGNQPQHF
15	TRBV15	TRBD1	TRBJ1-5	few	TGTGCCACCAGTCAGGACAGGGGTGTCGTTCAGCCCCAGCATTTT	CATSQDRGVVQPQHF
16	TRBV5-6	TRBD2	TRBJ2-3	NA	TGTGCCAGCAGCTTGGAAACTAGCGGGGAAGGAGATACGCAGTATTTT	CASSLETSGEGDTQYF
15	TRBV5-1	TRBD1	TRBJ2-5	NA	TGCGCCAGCAGCTCCCGGACAGGGCCTGGGGAGACCCAGTACTTC	CASSSRTGPGETQYF
13	TRBV5-1	NA	TRBJ2-7	NA	TGCGCCAGCAGTGAGGGAGAGGTCTACGAGCAGTACTTC	CASSEGEVYEQYF
15	TRBV30	NA	TRBJ1-1	NA	TGTGCCTGGAGTATGACAGGCAACATGAACACTGAAGCTTTCTTT	CAWSMTGNMNTEAFF
13	TRBV4-2	NA	TRBJ2-7	NA	TGTGCCAGCAGCCAAGCAGGGGCCCACGAGCAGTACTTC	CASSQAGAHEQYF
13	TRBV5-8	NA	TRBJ1-1	NA	TGTGCCAGCAGCCTACTTGCAAACACTGAAGCTTTCTTT	CASSLLANTEAFF